The 20 T cell receptor beta chains below all came from one sample that was sequenced in a study of blood T cell repertoires in COVID-19. Sequenced by immunoSEQ multiplex PCR; TCRdb stores in-frame clones only, minus some. This sample has over 350,000 clones, with more than 85% found just once. The specimen sequenced was peripheral blood. These receptors came from a woman in her twenties or thirties with acute or convalescent COVID-19.

The chain couples TRBV7-9 to TRBJ1-3, with D unresolved. V lost 0 bases, J lost 3 bases, and 12 bases lay in between. CDR3 length: 16 amino acids. Germline V CDR1 and CDR2: SEHNR, FQNEAQ (reference sequence). As DNA, the CDR3 is TGTGCCAGCAGCTTAGCGCCCGGGAGAAGTGGAAACACCATATATTTT. This sequence encodes CASSLAPGRSGNTIYF.

In this sample, this clone turned up a few times. V gene TRBV5-4 combines with J gene TRBJ1-1, with TRBD1 identical over 7 bases. V shed 4 bases, J shed 6 bases, and the junction held 12 bases outside the gene matches. This CDR3 region has 15 residues. Looked up from germline, CDR1 is SGHNT and CDR2 is YYREEE (reference sequence). CDR3 sequence: CASSPNDRVRAEAFF. CDR3 coding DNA: TGTGCCAGCAGCCCAAACGACAGGGTACGGGCTGAAGCTTTCTTT.

The gene calls are TRBV7-6 and TRBJ1-5, with no clear D. V lost 0 bases, J lost 5 bases, and 11 bases lay in between. The CDR3 has 15 amino acids. CDR1 and CDR2 (germline): SGHVS, FNYEAQ. CDR3 residues: CASSLAPGNYQPQHF. CDR3 sequence (DNA): TGTGCCAGCAGCTTAGCTCCGGGGAATTATCAGCCCCAGCATTTT.

This clone was seen once. CDR3 in DNA: TGTGCCAGCCGACAGGGATCCACCGGGGAGCTGTTTTTT. Translating it yields CASRQGSTGELFF. The rearrangement links TRBV3-1 (or the pseudogene TRBV3-2) to TRBJ2-2; 7 bases match TRBD1. V was pared by 8 bases and J by 4 bases, with 4 bases of the junction left unmatched. The CDR3 runs to 13 residues. Per the germline V gene, CDR1 is LGHDT and CDR2 is YNNKEL (reference sequence).

The V and J genes are TRBV7-9 and TRBJ2-1, with a possible D match to TRBD2 (6 bases). CDR1 and CDR2 (germline): SEHNR, FQNEAQ (reference sequence). V lost 3 bases to trimming and J lost 7 bases, with 16 bases between them. CDR3 length: 15 amino acids. The CDR3: CASSFVGGVRNEQFF. In DNA, the CDR3 is TGTGCCAGCAGCTTCGTCGGGGGAGTGAGGAATGAGCAGTTCTTC.

The chain is built from TRBV10-2 and TRBJ2-5; 12 nucleotides agree with TRBD1. J lost 5 bases, V lost 5 bases, and 12 bases had no gene match. This CDR3 has 17 residues. Germline V lookup: CDR1 WSHSY, CDR2 SAAADI. The CDR3 loop reads CASSRDRGRGFGETQYF. In DNA form, the CDR3 reads TGCGCCAGCAGTAGGGACAGGGGGCGCGGATTCGGGGAGACCCAGTACTTC.

In its sample, this clone was seen a few times. Different DNA sequences within this sample yield the same CDR3. V gene TRBV18 combines with J gene TRBJ1-5; 8 positions agree with TRBD1. Germline V gene data show CDR1 as KGHSH and CDR2 as LQKENI. The ends lost 6 bases at V and 4 bases at J; junction bases unmatched: 5. This CDR3 region has 14 residues. The CDR3 nucleotides read TGTGCCAGCTCTCCGGGACAGGTTAATCAGCCCCAGCATTTT. It codes for CASSPGQVNQPQHF.

The chain couples TRBV12-3 or TRBV12-4 to TRBJ1-2, with TRBD1 matching over 7 bases. J was trimmed by 6 bases and V by 9 bases; bases with no gene match: 7. The CDR3 has 12 residues. The DNA for the CDR3 is TGTGCCAGTTACGGGACAGTACATGGCTACACCTTC. Encoded protein: CASYGTVHGYTF.

The rearrangement links TRBV6-5 to TRBJ1-1; no reliable D call. Germline loops: CDR1 MNHEY, CDR2 SVGAGI. Trimming cost V 8 bases and J 0 bases, with 13 bases left between them. CDR3 length: 14 residues. CDR3 sequence reads: CASVGTGLNTEAFF. The DNA for the CDR3 is TGTGCCAGCGTTGGAACGGGGTTGAACACTGAAGCTTTCTTT.

The rearrangement joins TRBV4-1 to TRBJ1-5; 7 nucleotides match TRBD1. Trimming removed 1 base from V and 1 base from J; junction bases left unmatched: 4. Looked up from germline, CDR1 is MGHRA and CDR2 is YSYEKL. The CDR3 spans 16 residues. The CDR3 loop reads CASSQVGGLSNQPQHF. The DNA for the CDR3 is TGCGCCAGCAGCCAAGTAGGGGGCTTGAGCAATCAGCCCCAGCATTTT.

The J gene is TRBJ2-1, the V gene TRBV2; the match to TRBD2 covers 12 bases. Germline loops: CDR1 SNHLY, CDR2 FYNNEI. The junction had 9 bases not matched to a gene; V was cut back by 7 bases and J by 5 bases. This CDR3 comprises 16 residues. The CDR3, as DNA: TGTGCCAGCAACCCACTAGCGGGGGGCCAGAACAATGAGCAGTTCTTC. This sequence encodes CASNPLAGGQNNEQFF.

This chain connects TRBV20-1 to TRBJ2-7; D unresolved. Germline lookup yields CDR1 DFQATT and CDR2 SNEGSKA (reference sequence). CDR3 length: 12 residues. V was shortened by 3 bases and J by 0 bases, with 6 bases between the two germline ends. The CDR3 nucleotides read TGCAGTGCTAGTCCCCTCTCCTACGAGCAGTACTTC. Encoded protein: CSASPLSYEQYF.

CDR3 amino acids: CSVEGFDGGTDTQYF. For the CDR3, the DNA is TGCAGCGTTGAGGGCTTCGACGGGGGGACAGATACGCAGTATTTT. J is TRBJ2-3 and V is TRBV29-1; 7 bases fit TRBD2. V lost 3 bases, J lost 3 bases, and 9 bases stayed unmatched. Looked up from germline, CDR1 is SQVTM and CDR2 is ANQGSEA. This CDR3 comprises 15 residues.

The chain has TRBV28 and TRBJ2-1; TRBD1 matches at 9 bases. Germline CDR1 is MDHEN and CDR2 is SYDVKM. The CDR3 has 15 residues. J was trimmed by 5 bases and V by 5 bases; bases with no gene match: 7. CDR3 loop: CASSPDRGSDNEQFF. The DNA of the CDR3 is TGTGCCAGCAGTCCCGACAGGGGGTCTGACAATGAGCAGTTCTTC.

The chain links TRBV5-1 to TRBJ2-1; 7 bases agree with TRBD1. V lost 4 bases, J lost 5 bases, and 6 bases stayed unmatched. There are 14 residues in the CDR3. Germline V gene data show CDR1 as SGHRS and CDR2 as YFSETQ. CDR3 in DNA: TGCGCCAGCAGCATTCGGGACAGTAACAATGAGCAGTTCTTC. This translates into CASSIRDSNNEQFF.

The chain couples TRBV27 to TRBJ1-1; 9 nucleotides agree with TRBD1. Germline loops: CDR1 MNHEY, CDR2 SMNVEV (reference sequence). The CDR3 sequence is 14 residues long. Trimming cost V 6 bases and J 5 bases; bases outside gene matches: 7. The chain's CDR3 is CASREQGAGTEAFF. DNA for the CDR3: TGTGCCAGCAGAGAACAGGGGGCCGGAACTGAAGCTTTCTTT.

This clone was observed once. The chain carries TRBV11-2 and TRBJ2-1, with 8 bases fitting TRBD2. The CDR3 extends over 18 amino acids. Germline-derived CDR1 and CDR2 are SGHAT and FQNNGV. J lost 9 bases, V lost 3 bases, and 19 bases had no gene match. Here the CDR3 DNA reads TGTGCCAGCAGCTTTAATTCTTACGCGGCGGGGGGATTGGGTGAGCAGTTCTTC. Translated: CASSFNSYAAGGLGEQFF.

V usage is TRBV30 and J usage is TRBJ1-5, with 7 bases that match TRBD1. The CDR3 loop spans 18 amino acids. V shed 2 bases and J 2 bases; nucleotides not matched to a gene: 15. The germline gives CDR1 GTSNPN, CDR2 SVGIG (reference sequence). The DNA of the CDR3 is TGTGCCTGGAGTCGAGGGGGCGCGGGGAGCTTCGGCAATCAGCCCCAGCATTTT. Its protein is CAWSRGGAGSFGNQPQHF.

V usage is TRBV29-1 and J usage is TRBJ1-4, with 8 bases that match TRBD1. The trim removed 7 bases at V and 8 bases at J, leaving 9 bases unmatched. CDR3 size: 13 residues. CDR1 is SQVTM and CDR2 is ANQGSEA in the germline V gene. CDR3 nucleotide sequence: TGCAGCGCTACGACAGGGGTCGGGGAAAAACTGTTTTTT. As protein: CSATTGVGEKLFF.

V gene TRBV30 combines with J gene TRBJ1-6, with 8 bases aligning to TRBD1. Per the germline V gene, CDR1 is GTSNPN and CDR2 is SVGIG (reference sequence). The CDR3 extends over 13 amino acids. Trimming took 1 base from V and 13 from J; bases not matched to a gene: 6. The CDR3 DNA follows: TGTGCCTGGAGTGCCAGGGGGCTGGGCCCCCTCCACTTT. Amino acid sequence: CAWSARGLGPLHF.